This T cell receptor (beta chain) was sequenced for a study of T cells in Graves' hyperthyroidism and ophthalmopathy. About the research overall: Blood from the periphery was taken at initial diagnosis, before any treatment.

CDR3 length: 16 residues. Looked up from germline, CDR1 is LNHDA and CDR2 is SQIVND (reference sequence). V was shortened by 4 bases and J by 0 bases, with 10 bases between the two germline ends. Points from the study as a whole: Blood also carried most thyroid clonotypes expanded above 0.001.

Patients having uncontrolled infection, another autoimmune disease, pregnancy or lactation were not included. The authors took PBMCs from 7.5 to 10 ml fresh peripheral blood. Amplified TCR beta CDR3 regions derived from RNA transcripts. Initially, a first-round RT-PCR of the TCR CDR3 employed the HTBI primer set. TCRdb reprocessed the multiplex PCR reads via MiXCR and lists one record per CDR3 protein. The sample holds 600,000 to 750,000 distinct CDR3 sequences, roughly 17% seen once. In this sample, this clonotype turned up a few times. What it binds is unknown. This clonotype originated in a man between 45 and 60 years old with Graves' hyperthyroidism. The sample was blood. This chain uses TRBV19 with TRBJ2-6; weak D call: TRBD1 (5 bases). The CDR3 reads CASSTQGYSGANVLTF. Written as DNA, the CDR3 is TGTGCCAGTAGTACCCAGGGATACTCTGGGGCCAACGTCCTGACTTTC.